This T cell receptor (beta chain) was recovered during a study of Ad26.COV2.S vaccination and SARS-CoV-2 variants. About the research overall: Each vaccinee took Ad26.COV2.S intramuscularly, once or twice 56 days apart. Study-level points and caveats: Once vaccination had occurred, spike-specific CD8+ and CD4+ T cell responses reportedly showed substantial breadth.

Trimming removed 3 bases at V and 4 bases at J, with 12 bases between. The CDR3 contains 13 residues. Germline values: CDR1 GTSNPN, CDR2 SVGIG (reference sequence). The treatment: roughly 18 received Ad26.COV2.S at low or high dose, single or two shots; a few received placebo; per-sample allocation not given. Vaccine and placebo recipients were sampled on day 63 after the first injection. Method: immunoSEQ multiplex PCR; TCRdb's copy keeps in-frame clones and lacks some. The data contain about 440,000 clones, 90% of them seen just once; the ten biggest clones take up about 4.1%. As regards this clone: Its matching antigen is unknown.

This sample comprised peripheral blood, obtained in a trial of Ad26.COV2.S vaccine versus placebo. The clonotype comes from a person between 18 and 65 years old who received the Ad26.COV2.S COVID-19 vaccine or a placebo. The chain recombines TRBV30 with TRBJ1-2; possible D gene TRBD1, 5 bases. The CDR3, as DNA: TGTGCCTGGAGCCCAGGGTCGGGCTATGGCTACACCTTC. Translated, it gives CAWSPGSGYGYTF. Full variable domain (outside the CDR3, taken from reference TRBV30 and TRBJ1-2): SQTIHQWPATLVQPVGSPLSLECTVEGTSNPNLYWYRQAAGRGLQLLFYSVGIGQISSEVPQNLSASRPQDRQFILSSKKLLLSDSGFYLCAWSPGSGYGYTFGSGTRLTVV.